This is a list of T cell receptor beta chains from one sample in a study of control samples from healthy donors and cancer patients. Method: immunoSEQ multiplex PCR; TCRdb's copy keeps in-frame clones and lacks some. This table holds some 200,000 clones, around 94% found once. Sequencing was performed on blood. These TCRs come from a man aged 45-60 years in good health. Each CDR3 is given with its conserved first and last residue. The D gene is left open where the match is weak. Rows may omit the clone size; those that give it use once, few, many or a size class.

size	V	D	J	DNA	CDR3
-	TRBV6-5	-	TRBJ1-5	TGTGCCAGCAGTTACTCGGGGGGGAGCAATCAGCCCCAGCATTTT	CASSYSGGSNQPQHF
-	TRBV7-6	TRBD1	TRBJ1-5	TGTGCCAGCAGCTTAACAGGGGGAGGCAATCAGCCCCAGCATTTT	CASSLTGGGNQPQHF
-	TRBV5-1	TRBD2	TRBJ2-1	TGCGCCAGCAGCCTCGACGGCACGGGGGGGCAGGAGCAGTTCTTC	CASSLDGTGGQEQFF
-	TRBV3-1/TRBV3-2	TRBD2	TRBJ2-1	TGTGCCAGCAGCCAAGCGCGGGGGATATCCTACAATGAGCAGTTCTTC	CASSQARGISYNEQFF
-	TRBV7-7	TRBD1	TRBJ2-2	TGTGCTAGCGCCACGACAGGGCTGGGGACCGGGGAGCTGTTTTTT	CASATTGLGTGELFF
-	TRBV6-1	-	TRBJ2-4	TGTGCCAGCAGTGAAGCGCGGCTCATTCAGTACTTC	CASSEARLIQYF
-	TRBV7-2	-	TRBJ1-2	TGTGCCATCAACCGATGGGTAAGCGATGGCTACACCTTC	CAINRWVSDGYTF
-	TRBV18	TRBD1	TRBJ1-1	TGTGCCAGCTTACGGGACAGGGGGAACACTGAAGCTTTCTTT	CASLRDRGNTEAFF
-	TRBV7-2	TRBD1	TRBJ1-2	TGTGCCAGCAGCCCCCGGGACAGTTCCTATGGCTACACCTTC	CASSPRDSSYGYTF
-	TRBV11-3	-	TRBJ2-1	TGTGCCAGCAGCACAGGAGGGCAAGGGCAGTTCTTC	CASSTGGQGQFF
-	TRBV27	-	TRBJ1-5	TGTGCCAGTCGTCGCCAGGCGGGGGACGGCAATCAGCCCCAGCATTTT	CASRRQAGDGNQPQHF
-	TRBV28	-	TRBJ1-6	TGTGCCAGCAGTTTTACGGGGGCCAATAATTCACCCCTCCACTTT	CASSFTGANNSPLHF
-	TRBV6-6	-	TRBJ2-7	TGTGCCAGCAGTGGGGCCTACGAGCAGTACTTC	CASSGAYEQYF
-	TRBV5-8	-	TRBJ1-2	TGTGCCAGCAGCTCGGACAACACCTATGGCTACACCTTC	CASSSDNTYGYTF
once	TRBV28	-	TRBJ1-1	TGTGCCAGCAGTCCGTGGGAGAACACTGAAGCTTTCTTT	CASSPWENTEAFF
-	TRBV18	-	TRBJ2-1	TGTGCCAGCTCACCAACACTCTACTACAATGAGCAGTTCTTC	CASSPTLYYNEQFF
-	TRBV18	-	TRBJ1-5	TGTGCCAGCTCACAGCTTAGCCTAACAGGGAATGGCCAGCCCCAGCATTTT	CASSQLSLTGNGQPQHF
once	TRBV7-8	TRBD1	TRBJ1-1	TGTGCCAGCAGCTTAGGGAAGACAGGGGGGAACACTGAAGCTTTCTTT	CASSLGKTGGNTEAFF
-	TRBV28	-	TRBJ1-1	TGTGCCAGCAGTCGGACCGAATGGAACACTGAAGCTTTCTTT	CASSRTEWNTEAFF
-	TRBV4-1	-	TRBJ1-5	TGCGCCAGCAGATACGCTATTTTGGGGACGGGGAGCAATCAGCCCCAGCATTTT	CASRYAILGTGSNQPQHF
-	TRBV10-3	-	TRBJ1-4	TGTGCCATCAGTGAGTCTCGAAAACTGTTTTTT	CAISESRKLFF
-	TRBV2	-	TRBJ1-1	TGTGCCAGCAGTGAAGGAGGTTTTTCGGAGGCTTTCTTT	CASSEGGFSEAFF